The present T cell receptor beta chain was sequenced within a study of blood T cell repertoires in COVID-19. Looking at the study overall: There were acute and convalescent COVID-19 samples, and they came from the United States, Italy and Spain. PBMCs, B-cell-depleted T cells, or T cells were the source of the cDNA or gDNA that made up the material.

The authors' processing: Nucleated cell counts were estimated from reference gene primer amplification. The repertoire was sequenced with immunoSEQ multiplex PCR; TCRdb's copy has only in-frame clones and lacks some. The V and J calls and the clone size are those of that table, but D and trimming were determined from the DNA. The table has around 62,000 clones, 88% seen once. The CDR3 totals 16 residues. In germline, CDR1 is LGHNA, CDR2 YNFKEQ. The trim removed 8 bases at V and 1 base at J, leaving 11 bases unmatched. The gene calls are TRBV4-2 and TRBJ2-7, with TRBD2 matching 10 bases. The source of this sequence is a human donor in a cohort sampled during active COVID-19. Sequenced material: peripheral blood. CDR3 coding DNA: TGTGCCAGCTGCCCGGCCAGCGGGGGGGCTTCCTACGAGCAGTACTTC. Translating gives CASCPASGGASYEQYF.